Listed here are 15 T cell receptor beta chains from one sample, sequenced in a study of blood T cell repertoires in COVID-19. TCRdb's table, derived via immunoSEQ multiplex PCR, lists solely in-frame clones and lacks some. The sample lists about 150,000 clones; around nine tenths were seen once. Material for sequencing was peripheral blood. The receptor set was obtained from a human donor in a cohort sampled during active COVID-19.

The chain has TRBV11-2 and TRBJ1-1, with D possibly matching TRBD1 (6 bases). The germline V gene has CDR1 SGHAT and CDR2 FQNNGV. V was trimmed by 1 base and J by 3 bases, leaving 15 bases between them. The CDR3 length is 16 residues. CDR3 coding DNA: TGTGCCAGCAGCTTAGTTCTGGGGGCGCGAGACACTGAAGCTTTCTTT. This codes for CASSLVLGARDTEAFF.

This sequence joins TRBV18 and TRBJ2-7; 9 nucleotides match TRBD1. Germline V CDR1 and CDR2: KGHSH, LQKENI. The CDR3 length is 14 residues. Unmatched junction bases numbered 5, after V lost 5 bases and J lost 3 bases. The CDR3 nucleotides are TGTGCCAGCTCATCGGGGACAGGGAGCTACGAGCAGTACTTC. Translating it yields CASSSGTGSYEQYF.

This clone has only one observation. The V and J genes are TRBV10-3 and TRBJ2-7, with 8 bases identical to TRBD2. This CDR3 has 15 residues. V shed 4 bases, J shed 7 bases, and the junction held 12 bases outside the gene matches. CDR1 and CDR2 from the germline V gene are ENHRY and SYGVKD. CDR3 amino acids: CAISVVAGGSEEQYF. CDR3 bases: TGTGCCATCAGTGTAGTGGCGGGAGGTTCCGAAGAGCAGTACTTC.

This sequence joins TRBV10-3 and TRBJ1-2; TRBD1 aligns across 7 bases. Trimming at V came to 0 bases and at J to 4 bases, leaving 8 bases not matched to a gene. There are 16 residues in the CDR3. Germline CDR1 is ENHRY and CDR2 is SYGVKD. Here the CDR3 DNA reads TGTGCCATCAGTGAGTCGGAAGGGACAGCGACCTATGGCTACACCTTC. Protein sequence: CAISESEGTATYGYTF.

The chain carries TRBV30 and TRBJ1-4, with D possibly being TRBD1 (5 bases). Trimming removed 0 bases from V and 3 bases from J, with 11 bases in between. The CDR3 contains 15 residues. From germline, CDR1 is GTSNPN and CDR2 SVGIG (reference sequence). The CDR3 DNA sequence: TGTGCCTGGAGTGTATGGGGGGGAGCTAATGAAAAACTGTTTTTT. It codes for CAWSVWGGANEKLFF.

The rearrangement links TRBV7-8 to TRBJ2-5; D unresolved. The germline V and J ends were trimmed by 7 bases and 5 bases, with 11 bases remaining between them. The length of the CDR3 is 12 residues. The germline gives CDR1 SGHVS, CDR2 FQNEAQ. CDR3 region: CASTLRSETQYF. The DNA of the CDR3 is TGTGCCAGCACCCTTAGATCGGAGACCCAGTACTTC.

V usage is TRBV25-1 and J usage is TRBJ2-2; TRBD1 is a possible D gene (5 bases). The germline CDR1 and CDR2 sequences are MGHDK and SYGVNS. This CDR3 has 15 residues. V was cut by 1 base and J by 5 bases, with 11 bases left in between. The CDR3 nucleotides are TGTGCCAGCAGTGAATCATGGGGCGAGACCGGGGAGCTGTTTTTT. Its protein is CASSESWGETGELFF. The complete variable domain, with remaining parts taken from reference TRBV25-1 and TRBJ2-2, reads EADIYQTPRYLVIGTGKKITLECSQTMGHDKMYWYQQDPGMELHLIHYSYGVNSTEKGDLSSESTVSRIRTEHFPLTLESARPSHTSQYLCASSESWGETGELFFGEGSRLTVL.

The CDR3 DNA reads as TGTGCCAGCAGTTTAGCCCTCGGGAGCGAGCAGTACTTC. This encodes CASSLALGSEQYF. V gene TRBV27 combines with J gene TRBJ2-7, with D possibly TRBD2 on 6 matching bases. From germline, CDR1 is MNHEY and CDR2 SMNVEV (reference sequence). The CDR3 contains 13 residues. Trimming pared 2 bases from V and 6 bases from J, leaving 11 bases between.

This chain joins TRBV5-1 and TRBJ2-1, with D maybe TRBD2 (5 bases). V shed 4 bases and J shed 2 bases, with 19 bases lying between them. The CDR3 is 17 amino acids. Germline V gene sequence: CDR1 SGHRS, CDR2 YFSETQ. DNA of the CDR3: TGCGCCAGCAGCACCCTCGGCCCGGACTCACCCTACAATGAGCAGTTCTTC. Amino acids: CASSTLGPDSPYNEQFF. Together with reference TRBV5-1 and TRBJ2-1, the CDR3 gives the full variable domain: KAGVTQTPRYLIKTRGQQVTLSCSPISGHRSVSWYQQTPGQGLQFLFEYFSETQRNKGNFPGRFSGRQFSNSRSEMNVSTLELGDSALYLCASSTLGPDSPYNEQFFGPGTRLTVL.

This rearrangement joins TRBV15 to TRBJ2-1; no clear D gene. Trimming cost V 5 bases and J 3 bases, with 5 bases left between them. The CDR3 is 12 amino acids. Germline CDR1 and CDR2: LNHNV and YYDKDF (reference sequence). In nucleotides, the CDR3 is TGTGCCACCAGCCTGAGCTACAATGAGCAGTTCTTC. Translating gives CATSLSYNEQFF.

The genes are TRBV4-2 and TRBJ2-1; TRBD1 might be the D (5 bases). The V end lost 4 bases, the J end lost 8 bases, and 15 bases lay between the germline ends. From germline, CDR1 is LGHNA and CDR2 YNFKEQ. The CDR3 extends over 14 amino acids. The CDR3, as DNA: TGTGCCAGCAGCCTCCAGGGTTCATTCGATGAGCAGTTCTTC. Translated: CASSLQGSFDEQFF.

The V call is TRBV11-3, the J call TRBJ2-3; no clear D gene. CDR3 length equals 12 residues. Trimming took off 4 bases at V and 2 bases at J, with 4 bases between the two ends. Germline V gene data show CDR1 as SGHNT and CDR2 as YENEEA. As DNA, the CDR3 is TGTGCCAGCAGCTCCATCACAGATACGCAGTATTTT. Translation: CASSSITDTQYF.

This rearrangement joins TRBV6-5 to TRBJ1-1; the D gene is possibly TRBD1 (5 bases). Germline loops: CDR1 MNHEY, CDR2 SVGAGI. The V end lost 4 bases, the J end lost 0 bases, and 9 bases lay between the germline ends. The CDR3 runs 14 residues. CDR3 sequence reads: CASSSGLMNTEAFF. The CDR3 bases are TGTGCCAGCAGTTCGGGACTCATGAACACTGAAGCTTTCTTT.

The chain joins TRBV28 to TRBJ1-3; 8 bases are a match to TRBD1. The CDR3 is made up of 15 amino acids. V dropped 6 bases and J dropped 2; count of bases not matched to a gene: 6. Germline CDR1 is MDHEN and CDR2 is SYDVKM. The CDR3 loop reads CASRDRGSAGNTIYF. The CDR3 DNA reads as TGTGCCAGCAGAGACAGGGGATCGGCTGGAAACACCATATATTTT.

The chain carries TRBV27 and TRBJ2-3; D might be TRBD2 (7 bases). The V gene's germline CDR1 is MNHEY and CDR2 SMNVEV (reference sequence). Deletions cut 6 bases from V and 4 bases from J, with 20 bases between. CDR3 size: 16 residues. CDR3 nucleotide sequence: TGTGCCAGCAGGCGGGGAGGGGGGCGATTCGCAGATACGCAGTATTTT. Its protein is CASRRGGGRFADTQYF.